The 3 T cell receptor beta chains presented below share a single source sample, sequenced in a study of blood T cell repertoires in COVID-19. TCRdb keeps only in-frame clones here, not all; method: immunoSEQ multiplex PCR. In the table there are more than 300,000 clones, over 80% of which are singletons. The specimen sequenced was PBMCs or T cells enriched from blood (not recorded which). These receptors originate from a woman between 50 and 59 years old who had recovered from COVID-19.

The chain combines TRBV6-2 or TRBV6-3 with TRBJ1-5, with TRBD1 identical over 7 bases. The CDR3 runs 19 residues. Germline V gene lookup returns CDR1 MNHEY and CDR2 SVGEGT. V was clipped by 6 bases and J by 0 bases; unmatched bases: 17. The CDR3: CASSKDRPIANYSNQPQHF. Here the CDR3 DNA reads TGTGCCAGCAGCAAGGACAGGCCTATAGCGAACTATAGCAATCAGCCCCAGCATTTT.

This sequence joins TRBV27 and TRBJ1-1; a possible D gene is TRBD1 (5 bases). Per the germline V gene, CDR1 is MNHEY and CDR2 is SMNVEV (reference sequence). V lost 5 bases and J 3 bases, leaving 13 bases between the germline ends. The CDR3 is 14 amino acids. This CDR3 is CASSGLWGDTEAFF. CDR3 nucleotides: TGTGCCAGCAGTGGCCTCTGGGGGGACACTGAAGCTTTCTTT.

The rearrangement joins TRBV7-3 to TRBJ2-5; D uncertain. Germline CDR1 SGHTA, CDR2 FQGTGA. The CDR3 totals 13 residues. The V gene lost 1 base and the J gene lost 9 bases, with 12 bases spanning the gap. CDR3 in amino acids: CASSLRELGPQYF. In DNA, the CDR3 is TGTGCCAGCAGCTTAAGAGAACTCGGTCCCCAGTACTTC.